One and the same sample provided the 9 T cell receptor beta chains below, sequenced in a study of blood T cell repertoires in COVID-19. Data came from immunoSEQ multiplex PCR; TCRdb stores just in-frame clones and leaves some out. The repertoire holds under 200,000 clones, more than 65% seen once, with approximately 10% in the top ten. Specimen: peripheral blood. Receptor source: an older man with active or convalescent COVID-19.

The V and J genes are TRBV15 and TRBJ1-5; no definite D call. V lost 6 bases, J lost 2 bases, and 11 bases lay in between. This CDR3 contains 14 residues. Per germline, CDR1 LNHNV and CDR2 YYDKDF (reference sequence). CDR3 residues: CATSSGYGNQPQHF. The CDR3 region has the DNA TGTGCCACCAGTTCGGGGTACGGCAATCAGCCCCAGCATTTT.

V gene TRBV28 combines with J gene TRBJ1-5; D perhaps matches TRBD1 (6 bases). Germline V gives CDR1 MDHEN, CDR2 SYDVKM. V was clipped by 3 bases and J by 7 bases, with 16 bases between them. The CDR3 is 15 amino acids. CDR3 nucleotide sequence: TGTGCCAGCAGTTTTGAACAGGGCGGCCGGCAGCCCCAGCATTTT. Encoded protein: CASSFEQGGRQPQHF.

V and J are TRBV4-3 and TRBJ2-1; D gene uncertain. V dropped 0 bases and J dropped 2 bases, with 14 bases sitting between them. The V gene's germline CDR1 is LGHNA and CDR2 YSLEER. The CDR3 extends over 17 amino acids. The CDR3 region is CASSQDLAATTYNEQFF. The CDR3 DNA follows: TGCGCCAGCAGCCAAGATCTGGCGGCTACAACCTACAATGAGCAGTTCTTC.

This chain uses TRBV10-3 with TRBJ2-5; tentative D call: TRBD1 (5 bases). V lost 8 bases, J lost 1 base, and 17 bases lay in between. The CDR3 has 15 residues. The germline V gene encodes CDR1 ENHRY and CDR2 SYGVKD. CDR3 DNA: TGTGCCATCTCAGGACCTAACCAGGGCCAAGAGACCCAGTACTTC. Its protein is CAISGPNQGQETQYF.

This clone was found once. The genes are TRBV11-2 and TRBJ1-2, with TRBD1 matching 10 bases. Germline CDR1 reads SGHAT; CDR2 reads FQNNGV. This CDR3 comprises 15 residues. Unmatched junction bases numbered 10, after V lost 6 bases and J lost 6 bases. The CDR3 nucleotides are TGTGCCAGCAGGCAACCGGGACAGGGGCTACATGGCTACACCTTC. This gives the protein CASRQPGQGLHGYTF.

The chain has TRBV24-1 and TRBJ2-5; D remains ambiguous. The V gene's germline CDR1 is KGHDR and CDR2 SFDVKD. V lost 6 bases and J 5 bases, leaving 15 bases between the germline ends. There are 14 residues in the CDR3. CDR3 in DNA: TGTGCCACCAGTTCCCCTCGGGTCAAGGAGACCCAGTACTTC. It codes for CATSSPRVKETQYF.

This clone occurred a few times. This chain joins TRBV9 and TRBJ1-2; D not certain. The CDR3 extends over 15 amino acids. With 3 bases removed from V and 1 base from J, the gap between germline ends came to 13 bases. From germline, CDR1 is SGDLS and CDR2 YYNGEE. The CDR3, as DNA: TGTGCCAGCAGCGCCCAACACACAAGTAACTATGGCTACACCTTC. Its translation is CASSAQHTSNYGYTF.

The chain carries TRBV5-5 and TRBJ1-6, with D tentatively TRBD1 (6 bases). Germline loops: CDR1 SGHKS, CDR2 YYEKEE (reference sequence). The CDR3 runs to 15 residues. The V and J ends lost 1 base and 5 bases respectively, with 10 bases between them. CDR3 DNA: TGTGCCAGCAGCTTGAGAGGGGGGGATAATTCACCCCTCCACTTT. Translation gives CASSLRGGDNSPLHF.

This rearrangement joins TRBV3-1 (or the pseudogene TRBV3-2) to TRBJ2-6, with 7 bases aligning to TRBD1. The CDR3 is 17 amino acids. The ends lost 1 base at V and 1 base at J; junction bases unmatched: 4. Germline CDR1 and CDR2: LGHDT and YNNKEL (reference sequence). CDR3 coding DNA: TGTGCCAGCAGCCAAGGGACAGGCGGTTCTGGGGCCAACGTCCTGACTTTC. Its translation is CASSQGTGGSGANVLTF.